This T cell receptor beta chain comes out of a study of blood T cells in healthy people across ages (dated by TCRdb to the mid-2010s). Study-level background: In model experiments, roughly one uniquely barcoded TCR beta cDNA molecule per two T cells was captured by template switching. Two additional independent replicas of 1 million unique cDNA reads from the same blood draw were analyzed for two donors (one aged 18 to 30 and one aged 80 or older). Donors of different ages were randomly distributed across sequencing lanes to avoid experimental bias. Four age groups were formed from the donors: young (average approximately 17 years), middle-aged (approximately 39), aged (about 62) and long-lived (82). The study measured age-related changes in TCR beta repertoire diversity using deep sequencing normalized with unique cDNA molecular identifiers. On the study overall, not on this receptor specifically: Donor CMV infection status was unknown, potentially confounding age-related changes in expanded clonotypes. Bulk unsorted PBMC profiling prevented conclusive comparison of naive and antigen-experienced compartments. As age increased, observed TCR beta diversity per million T cells dropped in a roughly linear way, and a significant reduction was already evident by age 40. Compared with the aged group, the long-lived group had more naive CD4+ T cells, fewer expanded clones and increased TCR diversity, a pattern suggesting age selection. Observed TCR beta diversity correlated strongly with the percentage of naive T cells measured by flow cytometry. Estimates of total diversity based on one million sequenced T cells were considered lower bounds and underestimates.

Taken from cysteine to phenylalanine, the CDR3 has 12 residues. Only CDR3 DNA remains: 36 bases, in frame from the first base. Cut back by 3 bases and 5 bases, the V and J ends lie 8 bases apart. Donors were 35 to 40 systemically healthy Caucasian individuals from Russia aged 6 to 90 years. Each donor gave 8 to 10 milliliters of peripheral blood, collected into EDTA-treated Vacutainer tubes. Ficoll-Paque density-gradient centrifugation was used to isolate PBMCs, with at least 6 million per sample. Trizol reagent was used to extract total RNA from the PBMCs, yielding at least 5 micrograms per sample. Naive CD45RAhigh/CD27high T cell percentages were measured by flow cytometry on a PBMC aliquot from every donor. Library construction relied on 5' RACE. The data were produced on an Illumina HiSeq 2500. A second roughly 7 to 12 cycle PCR used a sample-barcoded 5' primer and a J-beta primer mix. A unique molecular identifier was introduced onto each TCR beta cDNA molecule by a template-switch 5' adaptor carrying 12 random nucleotides. Each sample yielded at least 3 million CDR3-containing paired-end reads. First-strand cDNA was synthesized from all RNA with the Mint cDNA synthesis kit, primed by a TRBC-specific oligonucleotide. All cDNA was treated with uracil-DNA glycosylase and then went through a first 18-cycle PCR with the universal primers M1SS and BC2_uni_R. The authors processed their data as follows. Each sample was normalized by randomly selecting 1 million high-quality reads, each carrying a distinct molecular identifier. Reads sharing molecular identifiers were discarded rather than binned into consensus sequences. MiTCR, run with a Q25 quality threshold and the strictest error-elimination algorithm, handled CDR3 identification, clonotype clustering and error correction. A nonparametric unseen species model with Euler transformation was used to estimate lower-bound total TCR beta diversity. The public sequencing data were trimmed at Q25 with fastp and processed into clonotypes with MiXCR by TCRdb, which kept only in-frame beta chains. Each entry is one CDR3 protein sequence, shown with its most common DNA and genes. The V and J calls come from TCRdb's annotation, not from the publication. This sample gives 1.5 million to 2 million distinct CDR3 sequences in total; roughly 52% of them show up just once. The ten largest clones take up less than 2.5% of the sample.

Comments on this clonotype: What antigen it recognizes has not been identified. No base quality information exists; no much larger clone differs at one position.

Source material: blood. This clonotype originated in a woman in her thirties or forties in good health. This receptor chain uses TRBV12-3 or TRBV12-4 and TRBJ2-7; the D gene assignment is ambiguous. The CDR3 sequence is CASSLIAHEQYF. In nucleotides, the sequence is TGTGCCAGCAGTTTGATAGCCCACGAGCAGTACTTC.